The 10 T cell receptor beta chains given below trace back to one sample, sequenced in a study of spatial heterogeneity in lung cancer. Antigen specificity for these receptors is unknown. Documented time point: sample taken at primary tumor resection. Findings and caveats of the study: Expanded intratumoral alpha and beta TCR counts tracked tumor mutation counts.

Using its own MiXCR run on the 5' RACE reads, TCRdb lists one record per CDR3 protein. The data show 15,000 to 20,000 distinct CDR3 sequences, 7% seen once. The specimen was lung tumor tissue, collected at surgery. The origin of the receptors is a female donor with early-stage non-small cell lung cancer.

This clonotype was seen many times. The gene calls are TRBV6-1 and TRBJ1-1, with D uncertain. Germline loops: CDR1 MNHNS, CDR2 SASEGT. The CDR3 loop spans 13 amino acids. The germline V and J ends were trimmed by 5 bases and 1 base, with 8 bases remaining between them. The CDR3 DNA follows: TGTGCCAGCAGTTTAAAGAGGAACACTGAAGCTTTCTTT. Translation gives CASSLKRNTEAFF.

This clonotype occurred a few times. This chain links TRBV24-1 with TRBJ2-7, with no clear D. The V gene's germline CDR1 is KGHDR and CDR2 SFDVKD. This CDR3 spans 15 amino acids. V shed 2 bases and J shed 2 bases, with 12 bases lying between them. DNA for the CDR3: TGTGCCACCAGTGATTCGGGCGAAGCTCCCTACGAGCAGTACTTC. This codes for CATSDSGEAPYEQYF.

The sample holds many counts of this clonotype. The V and J genes are TRBV6-5 and TRBJ1-1; the match to TRBD1 covers 8 bases. The CDR3 covers 12 residues. The trim removed 5 bases at V and 5 bases at J, leaving 1 base unmatched. Germline lookup yields CDR1 MNHEY and CDR2 SVGAGI. CDR3 coding DNA: TGTGCCAGCAGTCGACAGGGGACTGAAGCTTTCTTT. Amino acids: CASSRQGTEAFF.

This clonotype has ten or more counts. V is TRBV6-1 and J is TRBJ2-1, with D perhaps assigned TRBD1 or TRBD2 (6 bases each). V was clipped by 2 bases and J by 0 bases, with 14 bases between them. CDR1 is MNHNS, CDR2 SASEGT, per germline. The CDR3 length is 17 residues. CDR3 residues: CASSEFGGLSSYNEQFF. CDR3 in DNA: TGTGCCAGCAGTGAATTTGGGGGGCTTAGCTCCTACAATGAGCAGTTCTTC.

This clonotype was counted at least ten times. This rearrangement joins TRBV28 to TRBJ1-1; D is perhaps TRBD1 (5 bases). Per the germline V gene, CDR1 is MDHEN and CDR2 is SYDVKM. V was clipped by 8 bases and J by 5 bases, with 21 bases between them. CDR3 length: 15 amino acids. The CDR3 loop is CASGLLGGSGTEAFF. In nucleotides, the CDR3 is TGTGCCAGCGGGCTCCTCGGGGGGTCGGGTACTGAAGCTTTCTTT.

This clonotype was counted only a few times. The V and J genes are TRBV12-3 or TRBV12-4 and TRBJ2-2; 10 positions agree with TRBD2. There are 17 residues in the CDR3. V dropped 4 bases and J dropped 0; count of bases not matched to a gene: 5. The CDR3 sequence: CASSSSSGGSNTGELFF. In nucleotides, the CDR3 is TGTGCCAGCAGTTCCTCTAGCGGGGGATCGAACACCGGGGAGCTGTTTTTT.

This clonotype was seen many times. The chain is built from TRBV5-1 and TRBJ2-1; 7 nucleotides agree with TRBD2. The CDR3 is 13 residues long. The V segment lost 4 bases and the J segment 4 bases; nucleotides outside the gene matches: 2. The germline gives CDR1 SGHRS, CDR2 YFSETQ. CDR3 region: CASSRLAYNEQFF. CDR3 in DNA: TGCGCCAGCAGCAGACTAGCTTACAATGAGCAGTTCTTC.

The sample holds a few counts of this clonotype. V and J are TRBV12-3 or TRBV12-4 and TRBJ1-1, with 7 bases matching TRBD1. The CDR3 length is 13 residues. Trimming at V came to 3 bases and at J to 6 bases, leaving 4 bases not matched to a gene. The CDR3 sequence is CASSFEGASEAFF. In DNA, the CDR3 is TGTGCCAGCAGTTTTGAGGGGGCGTCTGAAGCTTTCTTT.

The table lists this clonotype with many counts. The chain couples TRBV9 to TRBJ1-2; the D gene is possibly TRBD1 (6 bases). In germline, CDR1 is SGDLS, CDR2 YYNGEE. Trimming pared 0 bases from V and 7 bases from J, leaving 19 bases between. CDR3 length: 16 residues. The CDR3 loop is CASSVGGGTQVGGYTF. In DNA, the CDR3 is TGTGCCAGCAGCGTAGGTGGGGGCACGCAAGTCGGTGGCTACACCTTC. Supplemented by reference TRBV9 and TRBJ1-2, the full variable domain reads DSGVTQTPKHLITATGQRVTLRCSPRSGDLSVYWYQQSLDQGLQFLIQYYNGEERAKGNILERFSAQQFPDLHSELNLSSLELGDSALYFCASSVGGGTQVGGYTFGSGTRLTVV.

This clonotype occurred many times. The chain couples TRBV2 to TRBJ2-3; the match to TRBD1 covers 9 bases. The CDR3 has 17 amino acids. The V gene's germline CDR1 is SNHLY and CDR2 FYNNEI. After removal of 0 bases from V and 3 bases from J, the junction contained 7 bases not matched to a gene. CDR3 nucleotide sequence: TGTGCCAGCAGTGAAGCGGTCGGACAGGGGACAACAGATACGCAGTATTTT. It is translated as CASSEAVGQGTTDTQYF.